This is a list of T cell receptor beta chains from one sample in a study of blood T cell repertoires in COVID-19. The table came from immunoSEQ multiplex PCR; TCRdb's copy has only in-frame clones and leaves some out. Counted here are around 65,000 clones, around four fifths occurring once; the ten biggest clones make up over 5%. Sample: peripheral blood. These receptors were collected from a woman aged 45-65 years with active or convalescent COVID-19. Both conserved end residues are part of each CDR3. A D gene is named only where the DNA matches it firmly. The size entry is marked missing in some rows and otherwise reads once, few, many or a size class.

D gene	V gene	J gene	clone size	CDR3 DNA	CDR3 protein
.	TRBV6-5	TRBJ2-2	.	TGTGCCAGCAGTTACTCGCCCCCGGGCACCGGGGAGCTGTTTTTT	CASSYSPPGTGELFF
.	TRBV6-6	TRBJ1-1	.	TGTGCCAGCAGCCCCATAGAGAACACTGAAGCTTTCTTT	CASSPIENTEAFF
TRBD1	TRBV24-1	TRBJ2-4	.	TGTGCCACCAGTGATTCCCCCCACCGGACAGGGGGAAACATTCAGTACTTC	CATSDSPHRTGGNIQYF
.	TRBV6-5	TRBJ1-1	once	TGTGCCAGCAGGGAGACAGGATCGGCTGAAGCTTTCTTT	CASRETGSAEAFF
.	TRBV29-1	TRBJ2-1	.	TGCAGCGTTGAGCGGCGGGACGCTCTCAGTGAGCAGTTCTTC	CSVERRDALSEQFF
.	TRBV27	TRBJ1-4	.	TGTGCCAGCAGTTCCGGGACTCGTCGGGAAAAACTGTTTTTT	CASSSGTRREKLFF
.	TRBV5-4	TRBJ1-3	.	TGTGCCAGCAGCGTACAGGGTGGAGGTGGAAACACCATATATTTT	CASSVQGGGGNTIYF
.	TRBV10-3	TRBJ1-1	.	TGTGCCATCAGTGAGACGGGGTGGTTGAAGGGTGCTACTGAAGCTTTCTTT	CAISETGWLKGATEAFF
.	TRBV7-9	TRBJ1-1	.	TGTGCCAGCAGCCCTCCTGTTCGGGGGGAAGTTGACACTGAAGCTTTCTTT	CASSPPVRGEVDTEAFF
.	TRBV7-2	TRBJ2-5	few	TGTGCCAGCAGCTTATATAGCGGCCAAGAGACCCAGTACTTC	CASSLYSGQETQYF
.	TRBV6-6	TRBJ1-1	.	TGTGCCAGCTACTCAGGCATGGGAGGGAACACTGAAGCTTTCTTT	CASYSGMGGNTEAFF
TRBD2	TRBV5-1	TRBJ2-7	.	TGCGCCAGCAGCTTGCTTGGTAGCGGGGACGAGCAGTACTTC	CASSLLGSGDEQYF
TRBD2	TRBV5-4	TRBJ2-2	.	TGTGCCAGCAGCCGACTACGCGGACTAGCGGGAGTCACCGGGGAGCTGTTTTTT	CASSRLRGLAGVTGELFF
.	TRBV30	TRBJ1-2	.	TGTGCCGGAGAGAGGGAGGACTATGGCTACACCTTC	CAGEREDYGYTF
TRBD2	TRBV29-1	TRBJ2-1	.	TGCAGCGCAGACTCCAGACAGCGGGATGAGTTCTTC	CSADSRQRDEFF
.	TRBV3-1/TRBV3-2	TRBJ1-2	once	TGTGCCAGCAGCCCCCGACAGGATTATGGCTACACCTTC	CASSPRQDYGYTF
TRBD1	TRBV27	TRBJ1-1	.	TGTGCCAGCAGTTACAGGGGTGACACTGAAGCTTTCTTT	CASSYRGDTEAFF
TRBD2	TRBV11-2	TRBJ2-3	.	TGTGCCAGCAGCCGGACTAGCGGGTCTAGCACAGATACGCAGTATTTT	CASSRTSGSSTDTQYF
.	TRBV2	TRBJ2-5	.	TGTGCCAGCATGAGGGAGCCGCAAGAGACCCAGTACTTC	CASMREPQETQYF
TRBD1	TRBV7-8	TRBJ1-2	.	TGTGCCAGCAGCTTCCGACAGGGCAGCGGCTACACCTTC	CASSFRQGSGYTF
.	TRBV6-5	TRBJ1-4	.	TGTGCCAGCAGCTTGGGCCCGGGAGATGAAAAACTGTTTTTT	CASSLGPGDEKLFF
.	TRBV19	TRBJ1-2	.	TGTGCCAGTAGCTACCTACCCGGGACAAGGGATGGCTACACCTTC	CASSYLPGTRDGYTF
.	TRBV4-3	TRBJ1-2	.	TGCGCCAGCAGCCAAGAAGGTCTAGACGATGGCTACACCTTC	CASSQEGLDDGYTF
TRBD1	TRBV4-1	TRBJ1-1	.	TGCGCCAGCATAAGAACCGGGACAGGGGGAACGAACACTGAAGCTTTCTTT	CASIRTGTGGTNTEAFF
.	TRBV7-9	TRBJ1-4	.	TGTGCCAGCAGCTTAGAGGGGGACGGTGAAAAACTGTTTTTT	CASSLEGDGEKLFF
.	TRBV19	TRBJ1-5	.	TGTGCCAGTAGTAGCACTCCCAGCAATCAGCCCCAGCATTTT	CASSSTPSNQPQHF
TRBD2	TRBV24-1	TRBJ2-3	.	TGTGCCACCAGTGCCAGACTAGCGGGAGCTGCAGATACGCAGTATTTT	CATSARLAGAADTQYF
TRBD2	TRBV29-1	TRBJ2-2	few	TGCAGCGTTGGCGCTAGCGGGAGCCCGGCCACCGGGGAGCTGTTTTTT	CSVGASGSPATGELFF
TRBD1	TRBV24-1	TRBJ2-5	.	TGTGCCACCAGTGACCAAGACAGGGTAAGAGGCCAAGAGACCCAGTACTTC	CATSDQDRVRGQETQYF
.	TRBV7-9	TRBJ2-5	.	TGTGCCTCGAACAGCGGGCGCCAAGAGACCCAGTACTTC	CASNSGRQETQYF
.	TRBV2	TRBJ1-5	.	TGTGCCAGCATCTGGGTACAGGGTCAGCCCCAGCATTTT	CASIWVQGQPQHF
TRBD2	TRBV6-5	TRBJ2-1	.	TGTGCCAGCAGTTACTCTCCTAGCGGGAGGAGAAATGAGCAGTTCTTC	CASSYSPSGRRNEQFF
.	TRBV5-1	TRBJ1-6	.	TGCGCCAGCAGCGGGGACTTTAATTCACCCCTCCACTTT	CASSGDFNSPLHF
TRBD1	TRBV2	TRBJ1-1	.	TGTGCCAGCAGTGCCGGAAGGACAGGGGCCACTGAAGCTTTCTTT	CASSAGRTGATEAFF